The 18 T cell receptor beta chains below were found in one sample sequenced in a study of cytomegalovirus exposure and HLA in healthy donors. PCR employed 60 Vbeta and 13 Jbeta primers. TCRdb's table, derived via immunoSEQ multiplex PCR, lists solely in-frame clones and lacks some. This sample has about 130,000 clones, with 84% found just once. Sample: PBMCs. Every receptor here comes from a middle-aged man in good health and CMV-seronegative.

The chain is built from TRBV4-2 and TRBJ1-1; 9 bases are a match to TRBD1. The ends lost 3 bases at V and 5 bases at J; junction bases unmatched: 10. The CDR3 sequence is 16 residues long. The germline CDR1 and CDR2 sequences are LGHNA and YNFKEQ. The CDR3 sequence is CASSHVNRGQGTEAFF. CDR3 sequence (DNA): TGTGCCAGCAGCCACGTCAACAGGGGGCAGGGTACTGAAGCTTTCTTT.

J is TRBJ2-7 and V is TRBV7-9; 7 nucleotides match TRBD1. CDR3 length: 14 amino acids. Germline-derived CDR1 and CDR2 are SEHNR and FQNEAQ (reference sequence). Unmatched junction bases numbered 4, after V lost 5 bases and J lost 0 bases. The CDR3 DNA reads as TGTGCCAGCAGCCAGACAGGGAGCTCCTACGAGCAGTACTTC. Amino acids: CASSQTGSSYEQYF.

The chain couples TRBV2 to TRBJ1-1; D is perhaps TRBD1 (5 bases). Per the germline V gene, CDR1 is SNHLY and CDR2 is FYNNEI. The CDR3 is 12 residues long. V was trimmed by 6 bases and J by 6 bases, leaving 11 bases between them. DNA for the CDR3: TGTGCCAGCAGGGGGCCTGACCCTGAAGCTTTCTTT. Amino acids: CASRGPDPEAFF.

The rearrangement joins TRBV6-1 to TRBJ1-2, with no clear D. Between the trimmed V and J ends, which lost 3 bases and 7 bases, there was a span of 9 bases. This CDR3 spans 12 amino acids. The germline CDR1 and CDR2 sequences are MNHNS and SASEGT. CDR3 DNA sequence: TGTGCCAGCAGTGAGAGATTCGGTGGCTACACCTTC. Its translation is CASSERFGGYTF.

This rearrangement joins TRBV15 to TRBJ1-5, with a tentative D call TRBD1 (6 bases). This CDR3 has 16 residues. Trimming cost V 0 bases and J 4 bases, with 13 bases left between them. Per germline, CDR1 LNHNV and CDR2 YYDKDF (reference sequence). The CDR3 spells CATSRDLDRPNQPQHF. CDR3 coding DNA: TGTGCCACCAGCAGAGATCTGGACAGACCTAATCAGCCCCAGCATTTT. The full variable domain, with the rest looked up from reference TRBV15 and TRBJ1-5, is DAMVIQNPRYQVTQFGKPVTLSCSQTLNHNVMYWYQQKSSQAPKLLFHYYDKDFNNEADTPDNFQSRRPNTSFCFLDIRSPGLGDTAMYLCATSRDLDRPNQPQHFGDGTRLSIL.

V and J are TRBV6-6 and TRBJ2-2; D call uncertain. Germline CDR1 is MNHNY and CDR2 is SVGAGI (reference sequence). Trimming shortened V by 1 base and J by 0 bases, and 6 bases separated the two germline ends. This CDR3 region has 15 residues. The CDR3 nucleotides read TGTGCCAGCAGTTACTTGCGGCCGAACACCGGGGAGCTGTTTTTT. It specifies CASSYLRPNTGELFF.

This chain connects TRBV7-2 to TRBJ2-1, with TRBD1 identical over 7 bases. CDR3 length: 15 residues. The junction had 7 bases not matched to a gene; V was cut back by 5 bases and J by 3 bases. Germline V gene sequence: CDR1 SGHTA, CDR2 FQGNSA. DNA of the CDR3: TGTGCCAGCAGCCGGTCGACAGGGAGCTACAATGAGCAGTTCTTC. It translates to CASSRSTGSYNEQFF.

V usage is TRBV5-1 and J usage is TRBJ2-7; weak D call: TRBD1 (6 bases). V lost 2 bases and J 5 bases, leaving 17 bases between the germline ends. This CDR3 spans 15 amino acids. Germline CDR1 reads SGHRS; CDR2 reads YFSETQ. CDR3 DNA: TGCGCCAGCAGCTTAATACAGGGAGCTGTGGACGAGCAGTACTTC. This sequence encodes CASSLIQGAVDEQYF.

The chain carries TRBV5-4 and TRBJ2-7, with D hard to call. V shed 4 bases and J shed 3 bases, with 14 bases lying between them. Per the germline V gene, CDR1 is SGHNT and CDR2 is YYREEE (reference sequence). The CDR3 is made up of 14 amino acids. The CDR3 region is CASSPARSIYEQYF. DNA for the CDR3: TGTGCCAGCAGCCCAGCTAGGAGTATCTACGAGCAGTACTTC.

This chain uses TRBV4-1 with TRBJ1-1; no firm D call. Trimming pared 2 bases from V and 2 bases from J, leaving 9 bases between. The CDR3 length is 14 residues. Germline V gene sequence: CDR1 MGHRA, CDR2 YSYEKL. The CDR3 coding sequence is TGCGCCAGCAGCCAACATGGGCTAAACACTGAAGCTTTCTTT. Translated: CASSQHGLNTEAFF.

This clone appeared once. This rearrangement joins TRBV6-5 to TRBJ1-2; 8 bases fit TRBD1. The junction had 4 bases not matched to a gene; V was cut back by 6 bases and J by 4 bases. This CDR3 contains 13 residues. Germline CDR1 reads MNHEY; CDR2 reads SVGAGI. The CDR3 protein is CASSQTGAYGYTF. The DNA of the CDR3 is TGTGCCAGCAGCCAGACAGGGGCCTATGGCTACACCTTC.

The chain combines TRBV5-4 with TRBJ2-1; possibly TRBD1 for D (5 bases). Trimming pared 4 bases from V and 6 bases from J, leaving 8 bases between. The CDR3 is 12 amino acids. Germline lookup yields CDR1 SGHNT and CDR2 YYREEE (reference sequence). CDR3 DNA sequence: TGTGCCAGCAGCGAAGGGGTCAATGAGCAGTTCTTC. Amino acid sequence: CASSEGVNEQFF.

This clone was seen just once. This chain links TRBV9 with TRBJ1-2; D gene ambiguous. Germline V gene sequence: CDR1 SGDLS, CDR2 YYNGEE. The CDR3 covers 15 residues. Trimming stripped 4 bases from V and 0 bases from J, with 13 bases between. This chain's CDR3 is CASSSTAVTNYGYTF. The CDR3 nucleotides read TGTGCCAGCAGCTCCACGGCGGTAACTAACTATGGCTACACCTTC.

The rearrangement links TRBV10-3 to TRBJ1-2; possibly TRBD1 for D (5 bases). Germline CDR1 and CDR2: ENHRY and SYGVKD. The V gene lost 6 bases and the J gene lost 3 bases, with 11 bases spanning the gap. The CDR3 consists of 13 residues. The chain's CDR3 is CAIRDGGYYGYTF. CDR3 sequence (DNA): TGTGCCATCAGGGACGGGGGTTACTATGGCTACACCTTC.

The rearrangement uses TRBV29-1 and TRBJ1-4; D gene ambiguous. This CDR3 comprises 13 residues. The germline V gene encodes CDR1 SQVTM and CDR2 ANQGSEA. Trimming cost V 7 bases and J 7 bases, with 16 bases left between them. This CDR3 reads CSARRGSGEKLFF. CDR3 nucleotides: TGCAGCGCCCGTCGGGGAAGCGGTGAAAAACTGTTTTTT.

The chain employs TRBV10-3 and TRBJ1-2; 7 bases map to TRBD1. Per the germline V gene, CDR1 is ENHRY and CDR2 is SYGVKD. V lost 8 bases and J lost 1; bases outside the gene matches: 4. The CDR3 length is 13 residues. CDR3 sequence reads: CAIGRDSNYGYTF. CDR3 sequence (DNA): TGTGCCATCGGACGGGACAGTAACTATGGCTACACCTTC.

This chain links TRBV12-5 with TRBJ2-3, with 9 bases lining up with TRBD1. This CDR3 has 16 amino acids. The ends lost 7 bases at V and 2 bases at J; junction bases unmatched: 10. The V gene's germline CDR1 is LGHNT and CDR2 FRNRAP. For the CDR3, the DNA is TGTGCTAGTGCCCTCGGGACAGGGACCAACACAGATACGCAGTATTTT. Protein: CASALGTGTNTDTQYF. Together with reference TRBV12-5 and TRBJ2-3, the CDR3 gives the full variable domain: DARVTQTPRHKVTEMGQEVTMRCQPILGHNTVFWYRQTMMQGLELLAYFRNRAPLDDSGMPKDRFSAEMPDATLATLKIQPSEPRDSAVYFCASALGTGTNTDTQYFGPGTRLTVL.

The chain couples TRBV6-5 to TRBJ1-2, with unresolved D. Trimming pared 5 bases from V and 4 bases from J, leaving 11 bases between. Germline V gene sequence: CDR1 MNHEY, CDR2 SVGAGI. The CDR3 has 13 amino acids. The CDR3 here is CASSTDHSYGYTF. The CDR3 coding sequence is TGTGCCAGCAGTACAGACCACAGCTATGGCTACACCTTC.